The 11 T cell receptor beta chains listed next were all sequenced from one sample in a study of T cell responses to AZD1222 COVID-19 vaccine. Sequenced by immunoSEQ multiplex PCR; TCRdb stores in-frame clones only, minus some. This sample yields 210,000 or so clones, of which about 94% are seen a single time; over 1.5% belongs to the top ten. The source was peripheral blood, collected 28 days after the second dose of the MenACWY control vaccine. All receptors come from an adult who received the MenACWY meningococcal vaccine as a control.

The chain carries TRBV4-3 and TRBJ2-3; no clear D. Trimming stripped 0 bases from V and 0 bases from J, with 7 bases between. Germline V gene data show CDR1 as LGHNA and CDR2 as YSLEER. CDR3 length: 15 residues. The CDR3 loop is CASSQDEDSTDTQYF. The CDR3 coding sequence is TGCGCCAGCAGCCAAGATGAGGACAGCACAGATACGCAGTATTTT.

V usage is TRBV14 and J usage is TRBJ2-2; 15 positions match TRBD2. Germline CDR1 reads SGHDN; CDR2 reads FVKESK. Trimming took 4 bases from V and 6 from J; bases not matched to a gene: 18. This CDR3 has 21 residues. The CDR3 coding sequence is TGTGCCAGCAGCCGTCCGCCCGATCCGGGACTAGCGGGGGGCCAGGCCGGGGAGCTGTTTTTT. Its protein is CASSRPPDPGLAGGQAGELFF.

V is TRBV30 and J is TRBJ1-5; the match to TRBD1 covers 8 bases. CDR3 length: 15 amino acids. V was clipped by 2 bases and J by 2 bases; unmatched bases: 5. CDR1 GTSNPN and CDR2 SVGIG come from the germline V gene (reference sequence). In DNA form, the CDR3 reads TGTGCCTGGAGTCCCGGACAGGGAGGCAATCAGCCCCAGCATTTT. This codes for CAWSPGQGGNQPQHF. The variable domain in full, with the rest retrieved from reference TRBV30 and TRBJ1-5, is SQTIHQWPATLVQPVGSPLSLECTVEGTSNPNLYWYRQAAGRGLQLLFYSVGIGQISSEVPQNLSASRPQDRQFILSSKKLLLSDSGFYLCAWSPGQGGNQPQHFGDGTRLSIL.

This rearrangement joins TRBV7-9 to TRBJ1-1; D is unclear. The V gene lost 5 bases and the J gene lost 7 bases, with 14 bases spanning the gap. The CDR3 totals 13 residues. Germline V gene lookup returns CDR1 SEHNR and CDR2 FQNEAQ (reference sequence). The CDR3 sequence is CASSPAGAVEAFF. CDR3 sequence (DNA): TGTGCCAGCAGCCCCGCGGGCGCGGTTGAAGCTTTCTTT.

This sequence joins TRBV6-5 and TRBJ1-1; D gene ambiguous. This CDR3 has 14 amino acids. CDR1 and CDR2 from the germline V gene are MNHEY and SVGAGI. V was trimmed by 6 bases and J by 2 bases, leaving 13 bases between them. The CDR3 DNA is TGTGCCAGCAGCCCCGACAACCCTAACACTGAAGCTTTCTTT. Its protein is CASSPDNPNTEAFF.

The chain is built from TRBV4-2 and TRBJ2-3; 9 nucleotides match TRBD2. Germline V gene sequence: CDR1 LGHNA, CDR2 YNFKEQ. The CDR3 covers 17 residues. Trimming removed 4 bases from V and 1 base from J; junction bases left unmatched: 9. CDR3 in amino acids: CASSPTHSSGGTDTQYF. The CDR3 bases are TGTGCCAGCAGCCCAACTCACTCTAGCGGGGGCACAGATACGCAGTATTTT.

The chain employs TRBV6-5 and TRBJ2-7; TRBD2 aligns across 14 bases. CDR1 and CDR2 from the germline V gene are MNHEY and SVGAGI. The CDR3 length is 15 residues. The trim removed 6 bases at V and 3 bases at J, leaving 4 bases unmatched. The CDR3 reads CASSTGLAGDYEQYF. CDR3 nucleotide sequence: TGTGCCAGCAGCACGGGACTAGCGGGGGACTACGAGCAGTACTTC.

The chain employs TRBV30 and TRBJ2-7; TRBD2 matches at 10 bases. V trimming: 5 bases; J trimming: 0 bases; junction bases outside the gene matches: 4. Germline assignment: CDR1 GTSNPN and CDR2 SVGIG (reference sequence). The CDR3 runs to 14 residues. The CDR3 reads CAWSAGGSSYEQYF. The CDR3 DNA follows: TGTGCCTGGTCAGCGGGGGGGAGCTCCTACGAGCAGTACTTC.

This chain connects TRBV6-2 or TRBV6-3 to TRBJ2-7, with 13 bases aligning to TRBD2. This CDR3 is built from 17 residues. Per the germline V gene, CDR1 is MNHEY and CDR2 is SVGEGT. V gave up 6 bases and J gave up 4 bases; unmatched junction bases: 12. The CDR3, as DNA: TGTGCCAGCAGCCGGCACCTGGGGACTAGCGGGGAATACGAGCAGTACTTC. It yields the protein CASSRHLGTSGEYEQYF.

The chain combines TRBV7-2 with TRBJ2-7, with 9 bases aligning to TRBD1. The V and J ends lost 1 base and 4 bases, in that order; junction bases with no gene match: 2. The CDR3 has 14 amino acids. The germline gives CDR1 SGHTA, CDR2 FQGNSA. The CDR3 region is CASSLGTGVYEQYF. The CDR3 DNA is TGTGCCAGCAGCTTAGGGACAGGGGTTTACGAGCAGTACTTC. Full variable domain (outside the CDR3, taken from reference TRBV7-2 and TRBJ2-7): GAGVSQSPSNKVTEKGKDVELRCDPISGHTALYWYRQSLGQGLEFLIYFQGNSAPDKSGLPSDRFSAERTGGSVSTLTIQRTQQEDSAVYLCASSLGTGVYEQYFGPGTRLTVT.

V and J are TRBV4-3 and TRBJ1-1, with a weak D call TRBD1 (6 bases). The CDR3 loop spans 15 amino acids. From germline, CDR1 is LGHNA and CDR2 YSLEER. The ends were cut back, 1 base at V and 4 bases at J, with 13 bases in the middle. The CDR3 sequence is CASSQGGGGPTEAFF. As DNA, the CDR3 is TGCGCCAGCAGCCAAGGCGGTGGGGGGCCCACTGAAGCTTTCTTT.